These 29 T cell receptor beta chains share one sample of origin, sequenced in a study of CD8 T cells in Susac syndrome. The RNA input was roughly 0.5 to 1 ug, and it was reverse transcribed with random hexamers. TCRdb itself ran the immunoSEQ multiplex PCR reads through MiXCR, one entry per CDR3 protein. The sample holds about 140,000 distinct CDR3 sequences, approximately 95% seen once. The sample consisted of CD8+ T cells from PBMCs. The receptors here all came from a human donor with Susac syndrome.

The J gene is TRBJ2-5, the V gene TRBV9; the D is unclear. V was clipped by 5 bases and J by 4 bases, with 9 bases between them. Germline CDR1 SGDLS, CDR2 YYNGEE. This CDR3 has 12 amino acids. The CDR3, as DNA: TGTGCCAGCAGTGGATCCGTAGAGACCCAGTACTTC. Its protein product is CASSGSVETQYF.

This clonotype was recorded once. V usage is TRBV5-4 and J usage is TRBJ1-1; D is ambiguous. CDR1 is SGHNT and CDR2 is YYREEE in the germline V gene (reference sequence). This CDR3 has 13 amino acids. The V end lost 1 base, the J end lost 2 bases, and 6 bases lay between the germline ends. The CDR3 bases are TGTGCCAGCAGCTTGTTCGGCAACACTGAAGCTTTCTTT. It codes for CASSLFGNTEAFF.

J is TRBJ2-7 and V is TRBV3-1; no clear D gene. CDR3 size: 13 residues. The germline V gene has CDR1 LGHDT and CDR2 YNNKEL (reference sequence). Trimming took 1 base from V and 2 from J, leaving 6 bases between them. CDR3 coding DNA: TGTGCCAGCAGCCAAGTGTCTGCCTACGAGCAGTACTTC. This gives the protein CASSQVSAYEQYF.

The chain joins TRBV3-1 to TRBJ2-5, with 10 nucleotides matching TRBD2. J lost 0 bases, V lost 2 bases, and 18 bases had no gene match. CDR3 length equals 21 residues. The V gene's germline CDR1 is LGHDT and CDR2 YNNKEL (reference sequence). CDR3 sequence (DNA): TGTGCCAGCAGCCAACTAAGTGGGAGGACTAGCGGAGGATACCACCAAGAGACCCAGTACTTC. Protein sequence: CASSQLSGRTSGGYHQETQYF.

The J gene is TRBJ2-5, the V gene TRBV21-1; the listed D gene, TRBD2, was not tested against the DNA. TRBV21-1 is a recognized pseudogene. The CDR3 is 17 residues long. The DNA for the CDR3 is TGTGCCAGCAGCAAAAAGGCACTAGCGGGAGAGGTAGAGACCCAGTACTTC. It codes for CASSKKALAGEVETQYF.

The genes are TRBV2 and TRBJ2-3; perhaps TRBD2 as D (6 bases). Between the trimmed V and J ends, which lost 6 bases and 0 bases, there was a span of 13 bases. This CDR3 spans 15 amino acids. Germline V gene lookup returns CDR1 SNHLY and CDR2 FYNNEI. DNA of the CDR3: TGTGCCAGCAGCAAGCCCAGCGGGAGCACAGATACGCAGTATTTT. This sequence encodes CASSKPSGSTDTQYF.

The chain couples TRBV12-3 or TRBV12-4 to TRBJ2-5; D possibly matches TRBD1 or TRBD2 (6 bases each). Trimming removed 0 bases from V and 5 bases from J, with 13 bases in between. The CDR3 runs 15 residues. The CDR3 protein is CASSLAGGLRETQYF. DNA for the CDR3: TGTGCCAGCAGTTTAGCCGGGGGCCTCCGGGAGACCCAGTACTTC.

The chain couples TRBV28 to TRBJ2-7; the D gene is possibly TRBD2 (6 bases). Germline V gives CDR1 MDHEN, CDR2 SYDVKM. CDR3 length equals 14 residues. Between the trimmed V and J ends, which lost 5 bases and 6 bases, there was a span of 17 bases. DNA of the CDR3: TGTGCCAGCAGTGTAGTCGGGAGACCCGGCGAGCAGTACTTC. This gives the protein CASSVVGRPGEQYF.

This chain uses TRBV4-1 with TRBJ2-1, with 13 bases identical to TRBD2. The CDR3 sequence is 16 residues long. V lost 0 bases, J lost 7 bases, and 3 bases stayed unmatched. Germline assignment: CDR1 MGHRA and CDR2 YSYEKL. The CDR3 is CASSQDGLAGANEQFF. The DNA of the CDR3 is TGCGCCAGCAGCCAAGACGGACTAGCGGGAGCTAATGAGCAGTTCTTC.

The J gene is TRBJ1-4, the V gene TRBV9; D not resolved. The CDR3 consists of 12 residues. Germline CDR1 and CDR2: SGDLS and YYNGEE. Trimming took off 4 bases at V and 11 bases at J, with 12 bases between the two ends. CDR3 DNA: TGTGCCAGCAGCCCGGTCGGTGGGAAACTGTTTTTT. Amino acids: CASSPVGGKLFF.

This chain links TRBV19 with TRBJ1-1; D is uncertain. CDR1 is LNHDA, CDR2 SQIVND, per germline (reference sequence). This CDR3 contains 12 residues. V lost 6 bases and J lost 7, with 12 bases in between. Here the CDR3 DNA reads TGTGCCAGTAGATATCGGTACCGTGAAGCTTTCTTT. Translation gives CASRYRYREAFF.

In DNA, the CDR3 is TGTGCCAGCAGTCCTCTCACAGGGGACAATGAGCAGTTCTTC. Protein: CASSPLTGDNEQFF. The chain joins TRBV6-6 to TRBJ2-1; TRBD1 matches 7 bases. Trimming at V came to 5 bases and at J to 5 bases, leaving 6 bases not matched to a gene. The CDR3 consists of 14 residues. From germline, CDR1 is MNHNY and CDR2 SVGAGI (reference sequence).

J is TRBJ2-7 and V is TRBV9, with a weak D call TRBD1 (5 bases). The V gene lost 3 bases and the J gene lost 2 bases, with 12 bases spanning the gap. The germline CDR1 and CDR2 sequences are SGDLS and YYNGEE. This CDR3 spans 14 amino acids. CDR3 sequence: CASSGYRGTYEQYF. Here the CDR3 DNA reads TGTGCCAGCAGCGGTTATAGGGGCACCTACGAGCAGTACTTC.

CDR3 in amino acids: CASSEDKNTEAFF. CDR3 DNA sequence: TGTGCCAGCAGTGAAGATAAGAACACTGAAGCTTTCTTT. V usage is TRBV2 and J usage is TRBJ1-1; D is uncertain. This CDR3 spans 13 amino acids. Trimming took 1 base from V and 1 from J, leaving 4 bases between them. The germline gives CDR1 SNHLY, CDR2 FYNNEI.

The rearrangement uses TRBV11-2 and TRBJ2-7, with 13 bases lining up with TRBD2. Germline V gene lookup returns CDR1 SGHAT and CDR2 FQNNGV. The V and J ends lost 5 bases and 2 bases, in that order; junction bases with no gene match: 12. The CDR3 is 18 amino acids. CDR3 bases: TGTGCCAGCAGCACCCCCCACGGACTAGCGGGAGACCCCTACGAGCAGTACTTC. Amino acids: CASSTPHGLAGDPYEQYF.

This chain links TRBV2 with TRBJ2-7; 8 nucleotides agree with TRBD2. Germline CDR1 and CDR2: SNHLY and FYNNEI. This CDR3 has 13 amino acids. The V gene end was trimmed by 3 bases and the J gene end by 5 bases; junction bases not matched to a gene: 3. CDR3 region: CASSDLAGNEQYF. DNA of the CDR3: TGTGCCAGCAGTGATTTAGCGGGAAACGAGCAGTACTTC. The whole variable domain, filled in from reference TRBV2 and TRBJ2-7, reads EPEVTQTPSHQVTQMGQEVILRCVPISNHLYFYWYRQILGQKVEFLVSFYNNEISEKSEIFDDQFSVERPDGSNFTLKIRSTKLEDSAMYFCASSDLAGNEQYFGPGTRLTVT.

The chain couples TRBV29-1 to TRBJ2-3; D is perhaps TRBD2 (7 bases). The V end was cut by 7 bases, the J end by 0 bases, with 11 bases between. The CDR3 totals 13 residues. The germline V gene has CDR1 SQVTM and CDR2 ANQGSEA. DNA of the CDR3: TGCAGCGGAGGGGGGGGGAGCACAGATACGCAGTATTTT. Translating it yields CSGGGGSTDTQYF.

J is TRBJ1-5 and V is TRBV27, with D perhaps matching TRBD1 (5 bases). The V gene's germline CDR1 is MNHEY and CDR2 SMNVEV (reference sequence). V dropped 3 bases and J dropped 2 bases, with 11 bases sitting between them. This CDR3 is 15 amino acids long. The CDR3 nucleotides read TGTGCCAGCAGTTTTGGGGGAAGCGGCAATCAGCCCCAGCATTTT. It yields the protein CASSFGGSGNQPQHF.

This rearrangement joins TRBV9 to TRBJ1-5, with D uncertain. The length of the CDR3 is 14 residues. CDR1 is SGDLS and CDR2 is YYNGEE in the germline V gene. The V end was cut by 0 bases, the J end by 4 bases, with 8 bases between. The CDR3 nucleotides are TGTGCCAGCAGCGTAGGACACCTAAATCAGCCCCAGCATTTT. This translates into CASSVGHLNQPQHF. The full variable domain, in which reference TRBV9 and TRBJ1-5 provide the parts outside the CDR3, is DSGVTQTPKHLITATGQRVTLRCSPRSGDLSVYWYQQSLDQGLQFLIQYYNGEERAKGNILERFSAQQFPDLHSELNLSSLELGDSALYFCASSVGHLNQPQHFGDGTRLSIL.

The chain combines TRBV4-1 with TRBJ1-2; 7 bases agree with TRBD1. CDR3 length equals 15 residues. After removal of 3 bases from V and 3 bases from J, the junction contained 7 bases not matched to a gene. CDR1 is MGHRA and CDR2 is YSYEKL in the germline V gene. The CDR3 reads CASSHIVTGDYGYTF. The CDR3, as DNA: TGCGCCAGCAGCCATATAGTAACAGGGGACTATGGCTACACCTTC.

This sequence joins TRBV24-1 and TRBJ1-2, with D tentatively TRBD1 (5 bases). The CDR3 runs to 13 residues. The V end was cut by 4 bases, the J end by 10 bases, with 15 bases between. Per the germline V gene, CDR1 is KGHDR and CDR2 is SFDVKD. CDR3 nucleotide sequence: TGTGCCACCAGTGACCCAGGGAATCCGGACTACACCTTC. It encodes CATSDPGNPDYTF.

V is TRBV5-4 and J is TRBJ1-2; D unresolved. The germline gives CDR1 SGHNT, CDR2 YYREEE (reference sequence). This CDR3 has 14 residues. V lost 10 bases and J 3 bases, leaving 19 bases between the germline ends. CDR3 in amino acids: CASGEFGPDYGYTF. The CDR3, as DNA: TGTGCCTCCGGGGAATTCGGGCCCGACTATGGCTACACCTTC.

The J gene is TRBJ2-1, the V gene TRBV4-1; D call uncertain. Germline V gene sequence: CDR1 MGHRA, CDR2 YSYEKL. The CDR3 totals 16 residues. Trimming stripped 0 bases from V and 5 bases from J, with 14 bases between. Here the CDR3 DNA reads TGCGCCAGCAGCCAAGATGTGCCCTGGGTCCACAATGAGCAGTTCTTC. The encoded protein is CASSQDVPWVHNEQFF.

This chain's CDR3 is CASSPTEFNEKLFF. The CDR3 bases are TGTGCCAGCAGTCCGACAGAGTTTAATGAAAAACTGTTTTTT. The chain carries TRBV28 and TRBJ1-4, with a tentative D call TRBD1 (5 bases). Germline V gene lookup returns CDR1 MDHEN and CDR2 SYDVKM. The germline V and J ends were trimmed by 5 bases and 4 bases, with 11 bases remaining between them. This CDR3 has 14 residues.

The gene calls are TRBV7-8 and TRBJ2-7, with 7 bases lining up with TRBD2. The V gene's germline CDR1 is SGHVS and CDR2 FQNEAQ. With V trimmed by 6 bases and J by 5 bases, 7 bases remained unmatched. This CDR3 contains 13 residues. This CDR3 is CASSTGGWHEQYF. CDR3 nucleotides: TGTGCCAGCAGTACGGGGGGTTGGCACGAGCAGTACTTC. Drawing the rest from reference TRBV7-8 and TRBJ2-7, the complete variable domain is GAGVSQSPRYKVAKRGQDVALRCDPISGHVSLFWYQQALGQGPEFLTYFQNEAQLDKSGLPSDRFFAERPEGSVSTLKIQRTQQEDSAVYLCASSTGGWHEQYFGPGTRLTVT.

The gene calls are TRBV5-4 and TRBJ2-5; D is unclear. CDR3 length equals 15 residues. Germline CDR1 reads SGHNT; CDR2 reads YYREEE (reference sequence). V was shortened by 0 bases and J by 1 base, with 10 bases between the two germline ends. CDR3 sequence reads: CASSLAPAAQETQYF. The CDR3 DNA sequence: TGTGCCAGCAGCTTGGCCCCGGCGGCCCAAGAGACCCAGTACTTC.

This sequence joins TRBV12-3 or TRBV12-4 and TRBJ2-6; D tentatively fits TRBD1 or TRBD2 (5 bases each). V dropped 5 bases and J dropped 0 bases, with 20 bases sitting between them. This CDR3 is built from 19 residues. The CDR3 DNA reads TGTGCCAGCAGTCCCAACCGGGGACGTATTAGCTCTGGGGCCAACGTCCTGACTTTC. The encoded protein is CASSPNRGRISSGANVLTF.

The DNA of the CDR3 is TGTGCCAGCAGTCTCCCACTGCCCCCAGGGGGGAATGAGCAGTTCTTC. Protein product: CASSLPLPPGGNEQFF. The rearrangement joins TRBV28 to TRBJ2-1; the D gene is possibly TRBD1 (7 bases). The V gene lost 5 bases and the J gene lost 7 bases, with 21 bases spanning the gap. Germline values: CDR1 MDHEN, CDR2 SYDVKM. The CDR3 contains 16 residues.

Details on this clonotype: The junction does not match germline at one end; this may be a read error. This chain uses TRBV7-7 with TRBJ1-1, with D unresolved. This CDR3 comprises 14 residues. Germline lookup yields CDR1 SSHAT and CDR2 FNYEAQ (reference sequence). As DNA, the CDR3 is TGTGCTAGCAGCCCATCGGATACGAACACTGAAGCTTTCTTT. Its protein product is CASSPSDTNTEAFF.